Below are 15 T cell receptor beta chains sequenced from a single sample in a study of neoadjuvant anti-PD-1 for oral cavity cancer. Clones were read by immunoSEQ multiplex PCR, and TCRdb kept only the in-frame ones, dropping some. Among over 13,000 clones listed, about 73% were seen once. Stated time point: after neoadjuvant nivolumab, at surgical resection. This specimen consisted of PBMCs, obtained after nivolumab (anti-PD-1) treatment. The receptor set was obtained from a person between 35 and 79 years old with oral cavity squamous cell carcinoma.

V gene TRBV6-5 combines with J gene TRBJ2-1; 8 bases map to TRBD1. V lost 6 bases, J lost 4 bases, and 8 bases stayed unmatched. CDR3 length: 15 amino acids. From germline, CDR1 is MNHEY and CDR2 SVGAGI. The CDR3 nucleotides are TGTGCCAGCAGCCCCGACAGGGGATCGTACAATGAGCAGTTCTTC. Its protein is CASSPDRGSYNEQFF.

V and J are TRBV6-5 and TRBJ2-7, with 9 bases matching TRBD2. Trimming cost V 2 bases and J 2 bases; bases outside gene matches: 7. From germline, CDR1 is MNHEY and CDR2 SVGAGI. There are 16 residues in the CDR3. This CDR3 is CASSYLASGTPYEQYF. For the CDR3, the DNA is TGTGCCAGCAGTTACCTGGCTAGCGGGACCCCCTACGAGCAGTACTTC.

In its sample, this clone was seen a few times. CDR3 nucleotides: TGTGCCAGCAGAGAACAGAATCAGCCCCAGCATTTT. Its translation is CASREQNQPQHF. The rearrangement uses TRBV2 and TRBJ1-5; D remains ambiguous. CDR1 is SNHLY and CDR2 is FYNNEI in the germline V gene. Trimming cost V 6 bases and J 4 bases, with 7 bases left between them. The CDR3 is 12 residues long.

This clone was detected only a few times. This chain connects TRBV7-8 to TRBJ1-1, with TRBD1 matching over 9 bases. The CDR3 covers 16 residues. CDR1 and CDR2 from the germline V gene are SGHVS and FQNEAQ. Losses at the gene ends were 2 bases for V and 3 bases for J; bases not matched to a gene: 7. Written as DNA, the CDR3 is TGTGCCAGCAGCTTACGCGGGGACAGGGTTTACACTGAAGCTTTCTTT. It yields the protein CASSLRGDRVYTEAFF.

The chain has TRBV6-1 and TRBJ2-3, with D perhaps TRBD1 (6 bases). Germline values: CDR1 MNHNS, CDR2 SASEGT. V lost 4 bases and J lost 8, with 7 bases in between. The CDR3 has 11 residues. The CDR3 DNA is TGTGCCAGCAGTGCAGGGGTTACGCAGTATTTT. Amino acids: CASSAGVTQYF.

The chain employs TRBV7-3 and TRBJ2-2; the match to TRBD2 covers 8 bases. CDR1 is SGHTA and CDR2 is FQGTGA in the germline V gene. Trimming cost V 4 bases and J 5 bases; bases outside gene matches: 15. CDR3 length: 18 amino acids. The CDR3 reads CASSSPSLGSGMTGELFF. As DNA, the CDR3 is TGTGCCAGCAGCTCTCCCTCTTTGGGTAGCGGGATGACCGGGGAGCTGTTTTTT.

The chain uses TRBV11-2 and TRBJ1-1; 8 nucleotides align to TRBD1. Germline values: CDR1 SGHAT, CDR2 FQNNGV. J was trimmed by 2 bases and V by 3 bases; bases with no gene match: 5. This CDR3 has 15 amino acids. CDR3 in DNA: TGTGCCAGCAGCTTCTTGACAGGGGCCAACACTGAAGCTTTCTTT. Translation gives CASSFLTGANTEAFF.

The CDR3 DNA sequence: TGTGCCTGGAGAGGAGGGAGAGACACCGGGGAGCTGTTTTTT. Amino acids: CAWRGGRDTGELFF. The chain joins TRBV30 to TRBJ2-2; D perhaps matches TRBD2 (6 bases). The V end lost 3 bases, the J end lost 3 bases, and 11 bases lay between the germline ends. The CDR3 is 14 residues long. The germline gives CDR1 GTSNPN, CDR2 SVGIG (reference sequence).

The genes are TRBV4-1 and TRBJ2-5; perhaps TRBD1 as D (6 bases). Germline CDR1 reads MGHRA; CDR2 reads YSYEKL. CDR3 length equals 13 residues. Trimming stripped 0 bases from V and 9 bases from J, with 11 bases between. This chain's CDR3 is CASSQDRRQAQYF. The CDR3 nucleotides read TGCGCCAGCAGCCAAGACAGGCGACAGGCCCAGTACTTC.

V is TRBV6-6 and J is TRBJ2-3; D uncertain. Germline V gene data show CDR1 as MNHNY and CDR2 as SVGAGI (reference sequence). The CDR3 is made up of 14 amino acids. The V gene lost 7 bases and the J gene lost 0 bases, with 11 bases spanning the gap. The CDR3 region has the DNA TGTGCCAGCAAAGACACCACTAGCACAGATACGCAGTATTTT. It translates to CASKDTTSTDTQYF.

The gene calls are TRBV6-5 and TRBJ1-1; weak D call: TRBD1 (5 bases). CDR3 length equals 15 residues. Germline assignment: CDR1 MNHEY and CDR2 SVGAGI. Trimming took off 3 bases at V and 3 bases at J, with 14 bases between the two ends. The CDR3: CASSYKGSPYTEAFF. CDR3 nucleotide sequence: TGTGCCAGCAGTTATAAGGGGAGTCCTTACACTGAAGCTTTCTTT.

The chain uses TRBV19 and TRBJ2-3; 10 bases are shared with TRBD2. From germline, CDR1 is LNHDA and CDR2 SQIVND (reference sequence). J was trimmed by 0 bases and V by 11 bases; bases with no gene match: 11. This CDR3 is built from 16 residues. CDR3 in DNA: TGTGCCGGTCCACTAGCGGGACCTCCTAGCACAGATACGCAGTATTTT. Translating it yields CAGPLAGPPSTDTQYF.

This chain links TRBV30 with TRBJ1-1; 7 nucleotides line up with TRBD1. This CDR3 is 13 amino acids long. From germline, CDR1 is GTSNPN and CDR2 SVGIG (reference sequence). V dropped 3 bases and J dropped 5; count of bases not matched to a gene: 6. DNA of the CDR3: TGTGCCTGGAGCAAGGGGGCTAGGACTGAAGCTTTCTTT. Its translation is CAWSKGARTEAFF.

V and J are TRBV28 and TRBJ1-2, with D perhaps matching TRBD1 (5 bases). CDR1 MDHEN and CDR2 SYDVKM come from the germline V gene. Trimming took 11 bases from V and 8 from J, leaving 21 bases between them. This CDR3 has 13 residues. The CDR3 coding sequence is TGTGCCGGGAAAAAGGGAGGGGAGGGAGGCTACACCTTC. Its protein product is CAGKKGGEGGYTF.

Only a few counts were recorded for this clone. CDR3 bases: TGCGCCAGCAGCTTGGGAAGGGGCGCTGGAAACACCATATATTTT. Protein: CASSLGRGAGNTIYF. The V call is TRBV5-1, the J call TRBJ1-3; maybe TRBD1 (5 bases). The CDR3 extends over 15 amino acids. Trimming took 0 bases from V and 2 from J, leaving 9 bases between them. The germline gives CDR1 SGHRS, CDR2 YFSETQ.